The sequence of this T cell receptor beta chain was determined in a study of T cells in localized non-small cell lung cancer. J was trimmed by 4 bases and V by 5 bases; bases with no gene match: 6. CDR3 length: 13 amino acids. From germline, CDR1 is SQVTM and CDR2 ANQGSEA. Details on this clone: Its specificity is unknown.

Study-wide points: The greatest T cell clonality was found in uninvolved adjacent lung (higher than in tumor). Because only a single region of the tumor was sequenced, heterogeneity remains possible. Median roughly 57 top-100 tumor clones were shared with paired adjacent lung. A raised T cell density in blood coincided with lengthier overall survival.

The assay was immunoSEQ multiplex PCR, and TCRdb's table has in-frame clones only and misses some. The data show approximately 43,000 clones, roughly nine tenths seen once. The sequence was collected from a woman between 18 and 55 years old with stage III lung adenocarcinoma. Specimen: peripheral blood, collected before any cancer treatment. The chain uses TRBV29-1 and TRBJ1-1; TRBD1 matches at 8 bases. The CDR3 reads CSVPGTGGTEAFF. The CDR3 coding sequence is TGCAGCGTTCCCGGGACAGGAGGCACTGAAGCTTTCTTT.